One T cell receptor (beta chain) is described in this entry. This record belongs to a study of cytomegalovirus exposure and HLA in healthy donors. Primers: 60 Vbeta forward and 13 Jbeta reverse. TCRdb's table, derived via immunoSEQ multiplex PCR, lists solely in-frame clones and lacks some. The sample holds 75,000 to 95,000 clones; just under 80% are singletons and the top ten take approximately 4.8%. Sequencing input: PBMCs. The source of this sequence is a male donor in good health and CMV-seropositive.

In DNA form, the CDR3 reads TGTGCCAGTAGTGAGTCTTATTTCGCGGCGAGCTCCTACGAGCAGTACTTC. This gives the protein CASSESYFAASSYEQYF. The chain employs TRBV19 and TRBJ2-7; D is undetermined. The CDR3 totals 17 residues. The V and J ends lost 5 bases and 0 bases respectively, with 20 bases between them. Germline assignment: CDR1 LNHDA and CDR2 SQIVND (reference sequence).